In this sample, the clone carrying this T cell receptor (beta chain) turned up many times. Its antigen remains unidentified. Germline V gene lookup returns CDR1 SGHVS and CDR2 FNYEAQ. Losses at the gene ends were 5 bases for V and 3 bases for J; bases not matched to a gene: 8. This CDR3 is built from 16 residues. These data belong to a study of shared clonotypes between healthy human individuals. Study results and caveats: An effect of sequencing depth on clonotype sharing among donors was expected.

Healthy HIV-negative adults without recent acute infections or vaccinations served as donors. Everyone who donated was a Caucasian adult who lived in Nashville, Tennessee. At deep level, the assay was performed. Measured with immunoSEQ multiplex PCR; TCRdb has only the in-frame clones, and not every one. Of some 470,000 clones in the sample, about 82% were seen once. The genes are TRBV7-6 and TRBJ2-7; 12 bases are shared with TRBD2. The source is a woman in her thirties or forties in good health. Some clones in this sample may be carry-over from other donors' samples. The sample was PBMCs. The CDR3 is CASSGWTSGNNYEQYF. CDR3 DNA sequence: TGTGCCAGCAGCGGATGGACTAGCGGGAACAACTACGAGCAGTACTTC.